The 32 T cell receptor beta chains below come from one sample, sequenced in a study of blood T cell repertoires in COVID-19. TCRdb's table, derived via immunoSEQ multiplex PCR, lists solely in-frame clones and lacks some. This table holds around 84,000 clones, 80% found once. The specimen sequenced was peripheral blood. The receptors were gathered from a woman in her forties with active or convalescent COVID-19.

This clone has a count of ten or more. The chain links TRBV4-1 to TRBJ2-7, with a weak D call TRBD1 (6 bases). The CDR3 sequence is 15 residues long. With 1 base removed from V and 2 bases from J, the gap between germline ends came to 12 bases. Per the germline V gene, CDR1 is MGHRA and CDR2 is YSYEKL. The DNA for the CDR3 is TGCGCCAGCAGCCAAGTTTCCACAGGGCCCTACGAGCAGTACTTC. As protein: CASSQVSTGPYEQYF.

The genes are TRBV28 and TRBJ1-6, with D unclear. CDR3 length equals 13 residues. V dropped 7 bases and J dropped 1 base, with 5 bases sitting between them. Germline V gene data show CDR1 as MDHEN and CDR2 as SYDVKM. CDR3: CASTRSYNSPLHF. CDR3 bases: TGTGCCAGCACCAGGTCCTATAATTCACCCCTCCACTTT.

The J gene is TRBJ2-3, the V gene TRBV29-1; D may be TRBD1 (6 bases). Germline values: CDR1 SQVTM, CDR2 ANQGSEA. The V gene lost 7 bases and the J gene lost 3 bases, with 11 bases spanning the gap. This CDR3 spans 12 amino acids. Written as DNA, the CDR3 is TGCAGCGCTCTCGGGACAACAGATACGCAGTATTTT. This translates into CSALGTTDTQYF.

This clone showed up just a few times. The V call is TRBV29-1, the J call TRBJ1-1, with a tentative D call TRBD1 (5 bases). CDR1 is SQVTM and CDR2 is ANQGSEA in the germline V gene. The V end was cut by 4 bases, the J end by 1 base, with 22 bases between. The CDR3 contains 17 residues. CDR3 nucleotide sequence: TGCAGCGTTGTCCCGAGCCGGGCGGGGAGGGGGAACACTGAAGCTTTCTTT. As protein: CSVVPSRAGRGNTEAFF.

J is TRBJ2-1 and V is TRBV28, with TRBD2 matching 14 bases. The germline CDR1 and CDR2 sequences are MDHEN and SYDVKM. This CDR3 is 17 amino acids long. V was pared by 6 bases and J by 9 bases, with 13 bases of the junction left unmatched. The CDR3 bases are TGTGCCAGCAGCTCTATTGGGACTAGCGGGAGTTGGAGTGAGCAGTTCTTC. Amino acid sequence: CASSSIGTSGSWSEQFF.

The chain combines TRBV7-3 with TRBJ1-6; 8 positions match TRBD1. The CDR3 sequence is 15 residues long. Germline V gene data show CDR1 as SGHTA and CDR2 as FQGTGA. With 0 bases clipped from V and 9 bases from J, the junction kept 4 bases outside the gene matches. CDR3 protein: CASSLTSTGVSPLHF. For the CDR3, the DNA is TGTGCCAGCAGCTTAACTTCGACAGGGGTTTCACCCCTCCACTTT.

Comments on this clone: At one end the junction does not follow the germline gene, possibly because of a read error. The CDR3, as DNA: TGTGCCACCAGTGACAGCAAGACAGTTAGCGGCTCCCTTTTT. It yields the protein CATSDSKTVSGSLF. The gene calls are TRBV15 and TRBJ2-3, with a possible D match to TRBD2 (6 bases). This CDR3 region has 14 residues. Per the germline V gene, CDR1 is LNHNV and CDR2 is YYDKDF (reference sequence).

This clone has a single count. This chain joins TRBV6-5 and TRBJ1-3, with 8 nucleotides matching TRBD1. The germline CDR1 and CDR2 sequences are MNHEY and SVGAGI. The CDR3 has 16 amino acids. J lost 0 bases, V lost 4 bases, and 5 bases had no gene match. The CDR3 DNA follows: TGTGCCAGCAGTTTAGGACAGGGATACTCTGGAAACACCATATATTTT. Amino acid sequence: CASSLGQGYSGNTIYF.

This clone was detected a few times. The rearrangement links TRBV28 to TRBJ1-5; TRBD1 matches 7 bases. The CDR3 sequence is 16 residues long. Germline CDR1 is MDHEN and CDR2 is SYDVKM. After removal of 7 bases from V and 2 bases from J, the junction contained 11 bases not matched to a gene. CDR3 protein: CASTHRGQGGNQPQHF. As DNA, the CDR3 is TGTGCCAGCACCCATAGGGGGCAGGGTGGCAATCAGCCCCAGCATTTT.

The gene calls are TRBV18 and TRBJ2-1, with a tentative D call TRBD2 (6 bases). V lost 3 bases and J lost 9, with 15 bases in between. The CDR3 runs to 14 residues. Germline V gene lookup returns CDR1 KGHSH and CDR2 LQKENI. CDR3 coding DNA: TGTGCCAGCTCACCGACTAGTGGCCCGGTTGAGCAGTTCTTC. It yields the protein CASSPTSGPVEQFF.

The chain joins TRBV18 to TRBJ2-5; 7 nucleotides agree with TRBD1. Per germline, CDR1 KGHSH and CDR2 LQKENI. V dropped 3 bases and J dropped 6; count of bases not matched to a gene: 19. CDR3 length: 18 amino acids. DNA for the CDR3: TGTGCCAGCTCACCTACTTCCCGACAGGGCTCCTTCCGGCAGACCCAGTACTTC. As protein: CASSPTSRQGSFRQTQYF. Filled out from reference TRBV18 and TRBJ2-5, the complete variable domain reads NAGVMQNPRHLVRRRGQEARLRCSPMKGHSHVYWYRQLPEEGLKFMVYLQKENIIDESGMPKERFSAEFPKEGPSILRIQQVVRGDSAAYFCASSPTSRQGSFRQTQYFGPGTRLLVL.

V and J are TRBV30 and TRBJ2-7; 10 bases are shared with TRBD1. The V gene's germline CDR1 is GTSNPN and CDR2 SVGIG (reference sequence). There are 12 residues in the CDR3. V shed 1 base, J shed 9 bases, and the junction held 3 bases outside the gene matches. The CDR3 here is CAWSAGQGVQYF. CDR3 nucleotides: TGTGCCTGGAGTGCAGGACAGGGGGTGCAGTACTTC.

The J gene is TRBJ1-1, the V gene TRBV30; D is perhaps TRBD1 (5 bases). V was clipped by 1 base and J by 6 bases, with 9 bases between them. The CDR3 runs 12 residues. Per the germline V gene, CDR1 is GTSNPN and CDR2 is SVGIG (reference sequence). The DNA for the CDR3 is TGTGCCTGGAGTGGGCAGGGATCTGAAGCTTTCTTT. Its translation: CAWSGQGSEAFF.

The chain has TRBV7-3 and TRBJ2-7, with TRBD1 matching 8 bases. This CDR3 spans 14 amino acids. Germline V CDR1 and CDR2: SGHTA, FQGTGA. Germline trimming cut 5 bases from V and 5 bases from J; bases unmatched to any gene: 8. The CDR3 coding sequence is TGTGCCAGCAGCCCCGACAGGGGTTCCCACGAGCAGTACTTC. It encodes CASSPDRGSHEQYF.

V gene TRBV10-2 combines with J gene TRBJ2-3; 13 positions match TRBD2. CDR1 is WSHSY, CDR2 SAAADI, per germline. The CDR3 consists of 17 residues. V shed 0 bases, J shed 6 bases, and the junction held 6 bases outside the gene matches. The CDR3 reads CASSESGTSGAGDTQYF. The DNA for the CDR3 is TGCGCCAGCAGTGAGTCCGGGACTAGCGGGGCTGGGGATACGCAGTATTTT.

The CDR3 bases are TGTGCCAGCAGTTTCGTTGCGAATGAGCAGTTCTTC. Protein sequence: CASSFVANEQFF. The V call is TRBV12-3 or TRBV12-4, the J call TRBJ2-1; no firm D call. V lost 3 bases, J lost 7 bases, and 7 bases lay in between. The CDR3 totals 12 residues.

The V gene is TRBV2, the J gene TRBJ2-4; 8 nucleotides align to TRBD2. Germline CDR1 reads SNHLY; CDR2 reads FYNNEI. V gave up 4 bases and J gave up 0 bases; unmatched junction bases: 5. The CDR3 has 16 amino acids. The CDR3 DNA sequence: TGTGCCAGCAGTGGGCTAGCGGGTCTAGCCAAAAACATTCAGTACTTC. The encoded protein is CASSGLAGLAKNIQYF. Full variable domain (outside the CDR3, taken from reference TRBV2 and TRBJ2-4): EPEVTQTPSHQVTQMGQEVILRCVPISNHLYFYWYRQILGQKVEFLVSFYNNEISEKSEIFDDQFSVERPDGSNFTLKIRSTKLEDSAMYFCASSGLAGLAKNIQYFGAGTRLSVL.

This clone was observed once. This chain connects TRBV19 to TRBJ2-1, with 16 bases matching TRBD2. V was pared by 6 bases and J by 13 bases, with 6 bases of the junction left unmatched. This CDR3 has 14 residues. CDR1 LNHDA and CDR2 SQIVND come from the germline V gene (reference sequence). The CDR3 is CASSGTSGRASQFF. The CDR3 region has the DNA TGTGCCAGTAGCGGGACTAGCGGGAGGGCCTCTCAGTTCTTC.

The V gene is TRBV10-3, the J gene TRBJ1-5; 7 bases are a match to TRBD1. CDR1 and CDR2 (germline): ENHRY, SYGVKD. The CDR3 is 15 residues long. The ends lost 4 bases at V and 0 bases at J; junction bases unmatched: 3. The CDR3 region is CAISVGTDSNQPQHF. DNA of the CDR3: TGTGCCATCAGTGTAGGGACAGATAGCAATCAGCCCCAGCATTTT.

The chain combines TRBV3-1 (or the pseudogene TRBV3-2) with TRBJ2-7, with TRBD2 matching 9 bases. V gave up 4 bases and J gave up 5 bases; unmatched junction bases: 6. The CDR3 has 14 residues. Germline V gene sequence: CDR1 LGHDT, CDR2 YNNKEL (reference sequence). CDR3 in amino acids: CASSRAGGLHEQYF. CDR3 DNA sequence: TGTGCCAGCAGCCGTGCGGGAGGGCTGCACGAGCAGTACTTC.

This clone was seen a single time. V usage is TRBV28 and J usage is TRBJ1-3; D perhaps matches TRBD1 (5 bases). V was clipped by 5 bases and J by 5 bases, with 16 bases between them. The CDR3 sequence is 15 residues long. Per the germline V gene, CDR1 is MDHEN and CDR2 is SYDVKM. This chain's CDR3 is CASSPRWQGRNTIYF. The CDR3, as DNA: TGTGCCAGCAGTCCCCGCTGGCAGGGAAGAAACACCATATATTTT.

The chain uses TRBV7-9 and TRBJ2-5; TRBD1 matches 11 bases. Germline CDR1 is SEHNR and CDR2 is FQNEAQ (reference sequence). The CDR3 loop spans 17 amino acids. Trimming at V came to 2 bases and at J to 4 bases, leaving 9 bases not matched to a gene. This CDR3 is CASSLTIGQGARETQYF. For the CDR3, the DNA is TGTGCCAGCAGCTTAACCATTGGACAGGGGGCGCGAGAGACCCAGTACTTC.

This rearrangement joins TRBV7-2 to TRBJ2-5; 9 positions match TRBD2. Germline V gene data show CDR1 as SGHTA and CDR2 as FQGNSA. Unmatched junction bases numbered 1, after V lost 3 bases and J lost 5 bases. The CDR3 runs to 13 residues. The CDR3 bases are TGTGCCAGCAGCTTTAGCGGGAGTGAGACCCAGTACTTC. Encoded protein: CASSFSGSETQYF. Full variable domain (missing parts from reference TRBV7-2 and TRBJ2-5): GAGVSQSPSNKVTEKGKDVELRCDPISGHTALYWYRQSLGQGLEFLIYFQGNSAPDKSGLPSDRFSAERTGGSVSTLTIQRTQQEDSAVYLCASSFSGSETQYFGPGTRLLVL.

This clone was recorded once. The chain employs TRBV12-3 or TRBV12-4 and TRBJ2-7; tentative D call: TRBD1 (6 bases). The CDR3 covers 12 residues. V was cut by 7 bases and J by 4 bases, with 11 bases left in between. In DNA, the CDR3 is TGTGCCAGCACCACCGGACAGTACGAGCAGTACTTC. Translating gives CASTTGQYEQYF.

The chain is built from TRBV7-2 and TRBJ2-1, with 10 bases lining up with TRBD1. The germline V gene has CDR1 SGHTA and CDR2 FQGNSA. V lost 10 bases to trimming and J lost 1 base; unmatched junction nucleotides: 4. The CDR3 sequence is 14 residues long. In DNA, the CDR3 is TGTGCCACGGGACAGGGGAATTCCTACAATGAGCAGTTCTTC. This encodes CATGQGNSYNEQFF.

The count of this clone is one. The rearrangement links TRBV6-1 to TRBJ2-6; D gene uncertain. CDR3 length equals 15 residues. Germline-derived CDR1 and CDR2 are MNHNS and SASEGT. V was shortened by 0 bases and J by 1 base, with 4 bases between the two germline ends. The CDR3: CASSEARSGANVLTF. The CDR3 nucleotides are TGTGCCAGCAGTGAAGCGAGGTCTGGGGCCAACGTCCTGACTTTC.

The rearrangement joins TRBV7-2 to TRBJ1-2; possibly TRBD1 for D (5 bases). Trimming removed 4 bases from V and 4 bases from J, with 19 bases in between. CDR3 length: 16 amino acids. Germline V gene data show CDR1 as SGHTA and CDR2 as FQGNSA. The CDR3 spells CASSWVQGRGGYGYTF. As DNA, the CDR3 is TGTGCCAGCAGCTGGGTGCAGGGCCGGGGGGGCTATGGCTACACCTTC.

The chain carries TRBV6-2 or TRBV6-3 and TRBJ2-3; D is possibly TRBD2 (6 bases). The CDR3 runs 13 residues. Germline V gene sequence: CDR1 MNHEY, CDR2 SVGEGT. Trimming left V 0 bases short and J 11 bases short, with 12 bases between. The CDR3 nucleotides read TGTGCCAGCAGTTACTCGAGGCGGGATGGGCAGTATTTT. This gives the protein CASSYSRRDGQYF.

The V and J genes are TRBV18 and TRBJ1-2; D perhaps matches TRBD1 (6 bases). Germline CDR1 and CDR2: KGHSH and LQKENI. V lost 3 bases and J 7 bases, leaving 15 bases between the germline ends. CDR3 length: 14 amino acids. The CDR3 is CASSPSSTGTGYTF. The DNA of the CDR3 is TGTGCCAGCTCACCTTCGTCGACAGGAACTGGCTACACCTTC.

The CDR3 DNA reads as TGCGCCAGCAGCTTGGCCGGGACTACATACTATGGCTACACCTTC. Translating it yields CASSLAGTTYYGYTF. The chain is built from TRBV5-1 and TRBJ1-2, with D possibly being TRBD1 (5 bases). Trimming took off 0 bases at V and 3 bases at J, with 12 bases between the two ends. Germline assignment: CDR1 SGHRS and CDR2 YFSETQ. The CDR3 length is 15 residues.

To note about this clone: One end of the junction varies from germline; a read error may be responsible. Other nucleotide sequences from this sample produce the same CDR3. The chain links TRBV7-8 to TRBJ2-7; 8 bases agree with TRBD1. The length of the CDR3 is 13 residues. Germline lookup yields CDR1 SGHVS and CDR2 FQNEAQ. This CDR3 is CASSFSGGYEQYF. As DNA, the CDR3 is TGTGCCAGCAGCTTCTCAGGGGGCTACGAGCAGTATTTC. Full variable domain (remainder filled in from reference TRBV7-8 and TRBJ2-7): GAGVSQSPRYKVAKRGQDVALRCDPISGHVSLFWYQQALGQGPEFLTYFQNEAQLDKSGLPSDRFFAERPEGSVSTLKIQRTQQEDSAVYLCASSFSGGYEQYFGPGTRLTVT.

The chain is built from TRBV19 and TRBJ1-5, with D possibly TRBD1 on 6 matching bases. Germline V gives CDR1 LNHDA, CDR2 SQIVND (reference sequence). This CDR3 region has 17 residues. V gave up 8 bases and J gave up 5 bases, with 25 bases separating them. The CDR3 loop is CASQAIQGYGAYQPQHF. DNA for the CDR3: TGTGCCAGTCAAGCGATACAGGGTTATGGGGCATATCAGCCCCAGCATTTT.